This T cell receptor (beta chain) is from a study of CD8 T cells in ankylosing spondylitis. Findings of the study overall: Matched synovial fluid from ankylosing spondylitis patients was reported to be enriched for disease-linked clones. Previously reported in reactive arthritis synovial fluid and blood were some of the motif variants.

Germline CDR1 and CDR2: DFQATT and SNEGSKA (reference sequence). Germline trimming cut 0 bases from V and 3 bases from J; bases unmatched to any gene: 14. This CDR3 is built from 19 residues. This clonotype has a handful of counts. Its antigen is currently unknown. The TCR beta libraries were generated through quantitative 5'-RACE incorporating molecular barcodes. MiXCR, run by TCRdb on the 5' RACE reads, gives a single entry per CDR3 protein. The sample lists roughly 170,000 distinct CDR3 sequences; approximately 9% were seen once. The sequenced sample consisted of blood, either unsorted or a sorted T cell fraction (not recorded which). The sequence was collected from a female donor with ankylosing spondylitis or in good health (not recorded which). The chain links TRBV20-1 to TRBJ2-1, with TRBD2 matching over 10 bases. The CDR3 DNA reads as TGCAGTGCTAGAGACCTGGGGACTAGCGCCAAAACGAACTACAATGAGCAGTTCTTC. It yields the protein CSARDLGTSAKTNYNEQFF.